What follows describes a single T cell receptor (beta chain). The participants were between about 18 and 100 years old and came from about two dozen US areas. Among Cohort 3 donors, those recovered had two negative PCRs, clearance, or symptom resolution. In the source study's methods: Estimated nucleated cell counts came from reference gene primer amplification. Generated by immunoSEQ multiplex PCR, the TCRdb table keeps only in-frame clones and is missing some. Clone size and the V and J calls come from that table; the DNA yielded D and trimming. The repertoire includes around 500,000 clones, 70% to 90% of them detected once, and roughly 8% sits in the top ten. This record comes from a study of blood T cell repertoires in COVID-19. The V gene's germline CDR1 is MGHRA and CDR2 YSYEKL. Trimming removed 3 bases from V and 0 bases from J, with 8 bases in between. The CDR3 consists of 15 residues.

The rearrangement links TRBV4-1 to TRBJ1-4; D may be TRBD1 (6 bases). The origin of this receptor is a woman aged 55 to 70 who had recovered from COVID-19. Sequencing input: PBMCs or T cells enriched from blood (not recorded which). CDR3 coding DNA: TGCGCCAGCAGCCAGCCAGGGGCAACTAATGAAAAACTGTTTTTT. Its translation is CASSQPGATNEKLFF.